The 25 T cell receptor beta chains given below trace back to one sample, sequenced in a study of CXCR3-negative and CXCR3-positive naive CD8 T cells. Study outcomes and limitations: CXCR3-negative naive cells had less hydrophobic TRB CDR3s than did CXCR3-positive naive cells.

5' RACE with UMI labels generated the TRB cDNA libraries. Reanalyzing the 5' RACE reads, TCRdb keeps one entry per CDR3 protein, without DNA. The data show around 95,000 distinct CDR3 sequences, and the top ten clones hold less than 1.1%. Antigen specificity for these receptors is unknown. Specimen: naive CXCR3+ CD8+ T cells from blood. Indicated subset: CD45RO-CCR7+CD27+CD95- naive CD8+ T cells expressing CXCR3 (TNR3+). Source of these receptors: a human donor in good health. Some clones in this sample may be carry-over from other donors' samples.

The chain carries TRBV28 and TRBJ2-1; TCRdb gives TRBD2 as the D gene, but with no DNA this cannot be confirmed. Germline-derived CDR1 and CDR2 are MDHEN and SYDVKM. This CDR3 contains 13 residues. CDR3 in amino acids: CATGRGGGTEQFF. Together with reference TRBV28 and TRBJ2-1, the CDR3 gives the full variable domain: DVKVTQSSRYLVKRTGEKVFLECVQDMDHENMFWYRQDPGLGLRLIYFSYDVKMKEKGDIPEGYSVSREKKERFSLILESASTNQTSMYLCATGRGGGTEQFFGPGTRLTVL.

The V gene is TRBV29-1, the J gene TRBJ2-1; with no DNA, the TCRdb D assignment of TRBD1 cannot be verified. The CDR3 loop spans 14 amino acids. The germline gives CDR1 SQVTM, CDR2 ANQGSEA. The CDR3 sequence is CSVEWQGPYNEQFF.

V and J are TRBV5-4 and TRBJ2-2. The CDR3 extends over 16 amino acids. The germline V gene encodes CDR1 SGHNT and CDR2 YYREEE (reference sequence). CDR3 residues: CASSLSWLGASGELFF.

This chain joins TRBV20-1 and TRBJ2-7; TCRdb's D gene call, TRBD1, goes unchecked for lack of DNA. The CDR3 consists of 16 residues. CDR1 and CDR2 from the germline V gene are DFQATT and SNEGSKA (reference sequence). Here the CDR3 reads CSARDPSTGSFYEQYF.

This sequence joins TRBV30 and TRBJ2-7; TCRdb's assignment of TRBD1 cannot be checked, as there is no DNA. The CDR3 loop spans 13 amino acids. Germline CDR1 and CDR2: GTSNPN and SVGIG (reference sequence). CDR3 sequence reads: CAWRPGQSYEQYF. The whole variable domain, remainder taken from reference TRBV30 and TRBJ2-7, is SQTIHQWPATLVQPVGSPLSLECTVEGTSNPNLYWYRQAAGRGLQLLFYSVGIGQISSEVPQNLSASRPQDRQFILSSKKLLLSDSGFYLCAWRPGQSYEQYFGPGTRLTVT.

V and J are TRBV27 and TRBJ2-4. The germline gives CDR1 MNHEY, CDR2 SMNVEV (reference sequence). CDR3 length: 12 residues. CDR3 sequence reads: CASRGSKNIQYF.

The chain is built from TRBV6-6 and TRBJ2-1. Germline-derived CDR1 and CDR2 are MNHNY and SVGAGI (reference sequence). This CDR3 spans 12 amino acids. CDR3: CASSSVGNEQFF.

The CDR3 sequence is CASSSTLMNTEAFF. The chain couples TRBV27 to TRBJ1-1. The CDR3 loop spans 14 amino acids. Germline V gene lookup returns CDR1 MNHEY and CDR2 SMNVEV (reference sequence).

V gene TRBV20-1 combines with J gene TRBJ2-5; the D call from TCRdb, TRBD1, cannot be confirmed without DNA. Germline values: CDR1 DFQATT, CDR2 SNEGSKA (reference sequence). The CDR3 length is 13 residues. The CDR3 reads CSARDLGEETQYF.

The V gene is TRBV29-1, the J gene TRBJ2-4; TCRdb's D call, TRBD1, is unchecked because there is no DNA. Germline V lookup: CDR1 SQVTM, CDR2 ANQGSEA. This CDR3 has 12 amino acids. CDR3 region: CSVLRGENIQYF.

The chain employs TRBV19 and TRBJ1-1. CDR1 and CDR2 from the germline V gene are LNHDA and SQIVND (reference sequence). The CDR3 spans 17 residues. The CDR3 here is CASSILPPGTSNTEAFF.

The chain employs TRBV21-1 and TRBJ2-1; TCRdb lists TRBD2, though no DNA is available to test this call. TRBV21-1 is assigned pseudogene status. The CDR3 spans 19 residues. CDR3 sequence: CASSKGLAGGQSNYNEQFF.

The CDR3 sequence is CASTRDRVHLGANVLTF. The V and J genes are TRBV4-2 and TRBJ2-6; TCRdb's D call of TRBD1 is untestable without DNA. The germline V gene encodes CDR1 LGHNA and CDR2 YNFKEQ. The CDR3 is 17 amino acids.

The CDR3 is CASSYNWEGNTEAFF. The chain uses TRBV6-2 or TRBV6-3 and TRBJ1-1. CDR1 and CDR2 from the germline V gene are MNHEY and SVGEGT. The CDR3 totals 15 residues.

This chain connects TRBV7-9 to TRBJ2-7; the TCRdb call, TRBD1, lacks DNA for checking. CDR1 is SEHNR and CDR2 is FQNEAQ in the germline V gene (reference sequence). The CDR3 sequence is 12 residues long. CDR3 sequence reads: CASSGRSYEQYF.

The J gene is TRBJ2-7, the V gene TRBV2. The CDR3 covers 13 residues. Germline lookup yields CDR1 SNHLY and CDR2 FYNNEI. CDR3 in amino acids: CASSDGAAYEQYF.

The rearrangement links TRBV29-1 to TRBJ2-6; checking the TCRdb D call of TRBD1 is not possible without DNA. CDR3 size: 15 residues. Germline-derived CDR1 and CDR2 are SQVTM and ANQGSEA. Here the CDR3 reads CSVEGASSGANVLTF.

The V gene is TRBV13, the J gene TRBJ2-7. Germline values: CDR1 PRHDT, CDR2 FYEKMQ (reference sequence). The CDR3 consists of 13 residues. The CDR3 spells CASSKDTLHEQYF.

The J gene is TRBJ2-7, the V gene TRBV7-8; TCRdb returns TRBD1, unconfirmable since there is no DNA. Germline CDR1 is SGHVS and CDR2 is FQNEAQ. The CDR3 is made up of 16 amino acids. The CDR3 reads CASSLAGQGVTYEQYF.

J is TRBJ2-3 and V is TRBV9; the TRBD1 assignment by TCRdb is unverifiable without DNA. The CDR3 runs 15 residues. From germline, CDR1 is SGDLS and CDR2 YYNGEE. CDR3 protein: CASSYGDSFTDTQYF. Full variable domain (remainder filled in from reference TRBV9 and TRBJ2-3): DSGVTQTPKHLITATGQRVTLRCSPRSGDLSVYWYQQSLDQGLQFLIQYYNGEERAKGNILERFSAQQFPDLHSELNLSSLELGDSALYFCASSYGDSFTDTQYFGPGTRLTVL.

The chain has TRBV25-1 and TRBJ2-7; TCRdb names TRBD1, which stays unverified in the absence of DNA. This CDR3 has 16 residues. Germline V lookup: CDR1 MGHDK, CDR2 SYGVNS. Here the CDR3 reads CASSEPWEQGPYEQYF.

The chain links TRBV4-1 to TRBJ2-1; as DNA is missing, the TRBD1 call by TCRdb cannot be tested. CDR3 length: 17 residues. Germline lookup yields CDR1 MGHRA and CDR2 YSYEKL. This chain's CDR3 is CASSQEGSRGGINEQFF.

The gene calls are TRBV19 and TRBJ2-7; TCRdb returns TRBD1, unconfirmable since there is no DNA. The CDR3 runs 14 residues. Germline CDR1 and CDR2: LNHDA and SQIVND (reference sequence). The CDR3 here is CASSLTGGIYEQYF. Full variable domain (outside the CDR3, taken from reference TRBV19 and TRBJ2-7): DGGITQSPKYLFRKEGQNVTLSCEQNLNHDAMYWYRQDPGQGLRLIYYSQIVNDFQKGDIAEGYSVSREKKESFPLTVTSAQKNPTAFYLCASSLTGGIYEQYFGPGTRLTVT.

This chain uses TRBV7-3 with TRBJ2-1; the D gene TCRdb calls, TRBD2, cannot be checked with no DNA. Looked up from germline, CDR1 is SGHTA and CDR2 is FQGTGA. The CDR3 loop spans 16 amino acids. The CDR3 sequence is CASSELAGGFSDEQFF. The complete variable domain, with remaining parts taken from reference TRBV7-3 and TRBJ2-1, reads GAGVSQTPSNKVTEKGKYVELRCDPISGHTALYWYRQSLGQGPEFLIYFQGTGAADDSGLPNDRFFAVRPEGSVSTLKIQRTERGDSAVYLCASSELAGGFSDEQFFGPGTRLTVL.

The gene calls are TRBV7-6 and TRBJ2-1; TCRdb's D gene call, TRBD1, goes unchecked for lack of DNA. The CDR3 extends over 17 amino acids. Germline V gene lookup returns CDR1 SGHVS and CDR2 FNYEAQ. This CDR3 reads CASSLEAAGVAYNQQFF.